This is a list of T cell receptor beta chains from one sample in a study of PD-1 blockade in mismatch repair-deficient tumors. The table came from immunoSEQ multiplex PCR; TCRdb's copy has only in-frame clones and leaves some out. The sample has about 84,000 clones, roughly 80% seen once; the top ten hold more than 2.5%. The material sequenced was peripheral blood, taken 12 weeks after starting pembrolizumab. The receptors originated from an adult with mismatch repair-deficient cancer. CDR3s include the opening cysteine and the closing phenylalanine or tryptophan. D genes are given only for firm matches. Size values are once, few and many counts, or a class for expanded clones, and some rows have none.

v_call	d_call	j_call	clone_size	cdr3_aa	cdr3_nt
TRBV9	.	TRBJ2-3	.	CASSRFDGADTQYF	TGTGCCAGCAGCCGATTTGACGGAGCAGATACGCAGTATTTT
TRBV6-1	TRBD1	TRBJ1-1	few	CASTSYQGGAEAFF	TGTGCCAGCACCTCCTATCAGGGGGGGGCTGAAGCTTTCTTT
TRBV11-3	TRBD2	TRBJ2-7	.	CASSLEGLAGDLYF	TGTGCCAGCAGCTTAGAGGGCCTAGCGGGAGACCTGTACTTC
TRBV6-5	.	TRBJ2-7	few	CASRGPNPYEQYF	TGTGCCAGCAGGGGCCCGAACCCCTACGAGCAGTACTTC
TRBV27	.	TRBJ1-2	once	CASRPPGGRYGYTF	TGTGCCAGCAGACCCCCGGGGGGGAGGTATGGCTACACCTTC
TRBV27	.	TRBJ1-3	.	CASSLSDGSSGNTIYF	TGTGCCAGCAGTTTATCGGACGGGAGCTCTGGAAACACCATATATTTT
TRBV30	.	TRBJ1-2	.	CAWSAPWADYGYTF	TGTGCCTGGAGTGCCCCCTGGGCTGACTATGGCTACACCTTC
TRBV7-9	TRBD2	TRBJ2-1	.	CASSPPFRLAGLKSEQFF	TGTGCCAGCAGCCCCCCTTTTCGGCTAGCGGGATTAAAAAGTGAGCAGTTCTTC
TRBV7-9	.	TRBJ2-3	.	CASSLSVGDTQYF	TGTGCCAGCAGCTTATCCGTCGGGGATACGCAGTATTTT
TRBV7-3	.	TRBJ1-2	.	CASSLTGTYGYTF	TGTGCCAGCAGCTTAACGGGGACCTATGGCTACACCTTC
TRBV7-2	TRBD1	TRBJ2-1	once	CASSPGTGSHEQFF	TGTGCCAGCAGCCCCGGGACAGGGTCTCATGAGCAGTTCTTC
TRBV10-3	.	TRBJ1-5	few	CAIREGSDQPQHF	TGTGCCATCAGGGAGGGGTCGGATCAGCCCCAGCATTTT
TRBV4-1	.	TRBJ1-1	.	CASSQGPRENTEAFF	TGCGCCAGCAGCCAAGGACCCAGGGAGAACACTGAAGCTTTCTTT
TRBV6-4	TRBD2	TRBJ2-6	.	CASSKEAGGDVGANVLTF	TGTGCCAGCAGCAAGGAAGCGGGAGGGGATGTTGGGGCCAACGTCCTGACTTTC
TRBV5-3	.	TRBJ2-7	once	CARSLARNSYEQYF	TGTGCCAGAAGCTTGGCCAGGAACTCCTACGAGCAGTACTTC
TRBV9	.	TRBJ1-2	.	CASSVGEGPNYGYTF	TGTGCCAGCAGCGTAGGTGAGGGGCCCAACTATGGCTACACCTTC
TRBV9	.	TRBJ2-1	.	CVSSVGTYNEQFF	TGTGTCAGCAGCGTAGGGACTTACAATGAGCAGTTCTTC
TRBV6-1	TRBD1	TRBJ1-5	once	CASSGKPQGVSNQPQHF	TGTGCCAGCAGTGGTAAGCCGCAGGGGGTAAGCAATCAGCCCCAGCATTTT
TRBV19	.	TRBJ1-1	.	CATIDGRFTEAFF	TGTGCCACCATTGATGGCAGATTCACTGAAGCTTTCTTT
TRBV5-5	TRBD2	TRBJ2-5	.	CASRGGSETQYF	TGTGCCAGCAGGGGCGGGAGTGAGACCCAGTACTTC
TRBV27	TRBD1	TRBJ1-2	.	CASRTGGSGYTF	TGTGCCAGCAGGACAGGGGGTTCTGGCTACACCTTC
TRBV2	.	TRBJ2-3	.	CASSEFGGDTQYF	TGTGCCAGCAGTGAATTTGGAGGAGATACGCAGTATTTT
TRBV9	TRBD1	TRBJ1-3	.	CASSKSQGVTGNTIYF	TGTGCCAGCAGCAAATCGCAGGGGGTAACTGGAAACACCATATATTTT
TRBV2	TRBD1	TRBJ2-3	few	CASTLQGATRDTQYF	TGTGCCAGCACCTTACAGGGGGCGACTAGAGATACGCAGTATTTT
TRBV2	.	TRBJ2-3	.	CASSVPGKLAGVTDTQYF	TGTGCCAGCAGTGTCCCCGGTAAGCTAGCCGGAGTCACAGATACGCAGTATTTT
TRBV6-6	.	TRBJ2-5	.	CASSYEGHSETQYF	TGTGCCAGCAGTTACGAAGGTCATAGCGAGACCCAGTACTTC
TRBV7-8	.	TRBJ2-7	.	CASSLGGVSYEQYF	TGTGCCAGCAGCTTAGGGGGGGTTTCCTACGAGCAGTACTTC
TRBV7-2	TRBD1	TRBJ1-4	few	CASSLTGPTNEKLFF	TGTGCCAGCAGCTTGACAGGGCCCACTAATGAAAAACTGTTTTTT
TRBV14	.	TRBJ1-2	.	CASSQEDRIGGYTF	TGTGCCAGCAGCCAAGAAGACAGGATTGGCGGCTACACCTTC
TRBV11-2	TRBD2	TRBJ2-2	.	CASRPRGGSRTGELFF	TGTGCCAGCAGGCCTCGGGGCGGGAGCCGCACCGGGGAGCTGTTTTTT
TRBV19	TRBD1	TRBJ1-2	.	CASRTKQGAGYGYTF	TGTGCCAGTAGGACGAAACAGGGGGCGGGGTATGGCTACACCTTC
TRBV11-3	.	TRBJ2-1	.	CASSEHTGQQFF	TGTGCCAGCAGCGAGCACACCGGCCAGCAGTTCTTC
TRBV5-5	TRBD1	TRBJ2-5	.	CASGHRGAETQYF	TGTGCCAGCGGACACAGGGGAGCAGAGACCCAGTACTTC
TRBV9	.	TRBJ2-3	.	CASQKGGATDTQYF	TGTGCCTCTCAAAAGGGGGGGGCCACAGATACGCAGTATTTT
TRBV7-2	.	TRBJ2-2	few	CASAPSAAYTGELFF	TGTGCCAGCGCCCCCTCCGCCGCGTACACCGGGGAGCTGTTTTTT
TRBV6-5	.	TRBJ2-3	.	CASRKLLSTDTQYF	TGTGCCAGCAGGAAGCTATTGAGCACAGATACGCAGTATTTT
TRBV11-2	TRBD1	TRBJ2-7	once	CASSFGDSSYEQYF	TGTGCCAGCAGCTTCGGGGACAGCTCCTACGAGCAGTACTTC
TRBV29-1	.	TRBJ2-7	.	CSVQRPGAYEQYF	TGCAGCGTACAGAGGCCGGGGGCCTACGAGCAGTACTTC
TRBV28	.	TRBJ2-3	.	CAIASDGTSTDTQYF	TGTGCCATCGCATCGGATGGGACTAGCACAGATACGCAGTATTTT
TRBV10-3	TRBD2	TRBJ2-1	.	CAISGTSGRYNEQFF	TGTGCCATCAGTGGGACTAGCGGGAGATACAATGAGCAGTTCTTC
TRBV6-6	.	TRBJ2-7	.	CASSYHRERSYEQYF	TGTGCCAGCAGTTACCACCGGGAGCGCAGCTACGAGCAGTACTTC
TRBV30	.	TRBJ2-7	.	CAWSESEQYF	TGTGCCTGGAGTGAGTCAGAGCAGTACTTC